This T cell receptor beta chain was sequenced for a study of control samples from healthy donors and cancer patients. Sequencing was performed with immunoSEQ multiplex PCR; in TCRdb, only in-frame clones are kept and a portion is missing. The sample holds 88,000 or so clones, approximately 94% seen once. The sample comprised blood. The TCR sequence derives from a young woman in good health.

CDR3 in DNA: TGCGCCAGCAGACTAGGACAGAGGACCTACGAGCAGTACTTC. Amino acids: CASRLGQRTYEQYF. The chain couples TRBV5-1 to TRBJ2-7; a possible D gene is TRBD1 (6 bases). Germline V gene sequence: CDR1 SGHRS, CDR2 YFSETQ. V was shortened by 5 bases and J by 2 bases, with 14 bases between the two germline ends. There are 14 residues in the CDR3.